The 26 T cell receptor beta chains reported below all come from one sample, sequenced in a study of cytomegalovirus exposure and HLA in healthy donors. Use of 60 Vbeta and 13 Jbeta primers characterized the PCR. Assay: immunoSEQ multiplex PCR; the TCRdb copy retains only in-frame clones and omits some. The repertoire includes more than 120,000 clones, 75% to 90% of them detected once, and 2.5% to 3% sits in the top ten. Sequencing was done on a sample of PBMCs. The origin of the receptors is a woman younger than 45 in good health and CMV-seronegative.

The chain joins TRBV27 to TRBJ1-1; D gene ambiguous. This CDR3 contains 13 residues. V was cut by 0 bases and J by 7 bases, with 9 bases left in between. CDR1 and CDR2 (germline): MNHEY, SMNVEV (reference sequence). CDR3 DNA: TGTGCCAGCAGTTTATCGTTTCTCGGTGAAGCTTTCTTT. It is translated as CASSLSFLGEAFF.

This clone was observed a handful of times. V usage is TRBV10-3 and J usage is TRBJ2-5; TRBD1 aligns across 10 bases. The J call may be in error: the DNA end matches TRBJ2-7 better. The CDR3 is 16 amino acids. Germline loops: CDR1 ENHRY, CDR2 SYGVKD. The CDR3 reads CAISLSGTGDSYEQYF. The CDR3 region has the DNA TGTGCCATCAGTTTATCCGGGACAGGGGACTCCTACGAGCAGTACTTC.

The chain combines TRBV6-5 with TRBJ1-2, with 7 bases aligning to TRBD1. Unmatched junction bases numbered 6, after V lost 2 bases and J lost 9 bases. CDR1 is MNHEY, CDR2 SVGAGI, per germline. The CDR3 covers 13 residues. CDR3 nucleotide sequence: TGTGCCAGCAGTTACGCGACAGGGAATAGCTACACCTTC. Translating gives CASSYATGNSYTF.

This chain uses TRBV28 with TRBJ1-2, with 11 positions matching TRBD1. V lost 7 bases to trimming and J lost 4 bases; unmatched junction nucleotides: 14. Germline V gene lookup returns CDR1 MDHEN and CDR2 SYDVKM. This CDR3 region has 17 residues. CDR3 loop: CASTNDGQGASSYGYTF. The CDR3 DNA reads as TGTGCCAGCACAAACGACGGACAGGGGGCTTCGTCCTATGGCTACACCTTC.

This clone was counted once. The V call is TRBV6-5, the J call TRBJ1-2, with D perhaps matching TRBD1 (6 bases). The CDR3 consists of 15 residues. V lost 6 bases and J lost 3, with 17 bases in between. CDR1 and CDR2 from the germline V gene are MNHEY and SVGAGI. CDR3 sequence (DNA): TGTGCCAGCAGGACCCAATCAGGGGCAGACTATGGCTACACCTTC. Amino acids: CASRTQSGADYGYTF.

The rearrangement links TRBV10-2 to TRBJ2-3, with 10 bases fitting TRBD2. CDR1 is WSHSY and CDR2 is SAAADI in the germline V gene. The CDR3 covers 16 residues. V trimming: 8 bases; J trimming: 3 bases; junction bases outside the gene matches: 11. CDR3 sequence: CASGKRGGLGTDTQYF. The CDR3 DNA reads TGCGCCAGCGGTAAGCGGGGGGGCCTAGGAACAGATACGCAGTATTTT.

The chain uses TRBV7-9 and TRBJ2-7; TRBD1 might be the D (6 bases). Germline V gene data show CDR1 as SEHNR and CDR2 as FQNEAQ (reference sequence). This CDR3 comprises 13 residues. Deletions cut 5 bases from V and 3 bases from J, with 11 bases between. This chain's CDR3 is CASSILTGYEQYF. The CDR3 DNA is TGTGCCAGCAGCATCCTGACAGGCTACGAGCAGTACTTC.

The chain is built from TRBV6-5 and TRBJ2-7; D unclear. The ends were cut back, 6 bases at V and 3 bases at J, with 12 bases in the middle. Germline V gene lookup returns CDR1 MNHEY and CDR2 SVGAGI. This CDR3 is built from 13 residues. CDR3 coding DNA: TGTGCCAGCAGCCAATACAGTGGCTACGAGCAGTACTTC. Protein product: CASSQYSGYEQYF.

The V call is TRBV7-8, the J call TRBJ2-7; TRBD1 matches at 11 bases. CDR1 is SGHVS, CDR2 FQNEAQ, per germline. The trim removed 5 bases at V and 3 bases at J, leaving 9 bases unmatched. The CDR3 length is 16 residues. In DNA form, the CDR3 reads TGTGCCAGCAGCCCAGGGACAGGGGGAATCCTCTACGAGCAGTACTTC. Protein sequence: CASSPGTGGILYEQYF. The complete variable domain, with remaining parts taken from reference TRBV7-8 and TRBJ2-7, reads GAGVSQSPRYKVAKRGQDVALRCDPISGHVSLFWYQQALGQGPEFLTYFQNEAQLDKSGLPSDRFFAERPEGSVSTLKIQRTQQEDSAVYLCASSPGTGGILYEQYFGPGTRLTVT.

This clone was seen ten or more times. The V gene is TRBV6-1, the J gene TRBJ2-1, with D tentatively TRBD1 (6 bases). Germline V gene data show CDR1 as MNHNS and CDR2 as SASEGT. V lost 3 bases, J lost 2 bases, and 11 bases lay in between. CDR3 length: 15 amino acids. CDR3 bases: TGTGCCAGCAGTGATACAGGGTTTACCTACAATGAGCAGTTCTTC. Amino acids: CASSDTGFTYNEQFF.

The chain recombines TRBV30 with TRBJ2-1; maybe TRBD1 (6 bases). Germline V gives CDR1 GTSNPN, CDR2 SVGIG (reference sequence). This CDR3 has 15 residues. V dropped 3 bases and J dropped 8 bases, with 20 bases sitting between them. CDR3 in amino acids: CAWSPGHYLGDEQFF. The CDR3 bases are TGTGCCTGGAGCCCGGGACACTACTTGGGCGATGAGCAGTTCTTC.

This CDR3 is CAWTHPGVADTQYF. CDR3 bases: TGTGCCTGGACCCATCCGGGGGTAGCAGATACGCAGTATTTT. The chain couples TRBV30 to TRBJ2-3, with a tentative D call TRBD2 (6 bases). Germline V gene sequence: CDR1 GTSNPN, CDR2 SVGIG (reference sequence). V shed 4 bases and J shed 4 bases, with 15 bases lying between them. CDR3 size: 14 residues.

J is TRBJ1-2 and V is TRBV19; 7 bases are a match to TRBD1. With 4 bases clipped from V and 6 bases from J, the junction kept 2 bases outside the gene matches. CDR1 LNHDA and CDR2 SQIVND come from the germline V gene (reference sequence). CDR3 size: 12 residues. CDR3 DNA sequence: TGTGCCAGTAGTACGGGGACAGATGGCTACACCTTC. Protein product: CASSTGTDGYTF.

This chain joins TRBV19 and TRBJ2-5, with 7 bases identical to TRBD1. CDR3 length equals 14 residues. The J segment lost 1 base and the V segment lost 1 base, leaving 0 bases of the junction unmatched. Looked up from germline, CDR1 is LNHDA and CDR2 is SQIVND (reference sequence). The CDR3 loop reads CASSIGTGQETQYF. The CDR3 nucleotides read TGTGCCAGTAGTATAGGGACAGGCCAAGAGACCCAGTACTTC.

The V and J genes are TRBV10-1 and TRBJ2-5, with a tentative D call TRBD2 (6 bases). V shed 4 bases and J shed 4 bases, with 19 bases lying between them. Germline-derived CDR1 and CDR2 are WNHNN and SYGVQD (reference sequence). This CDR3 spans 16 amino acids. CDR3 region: CASSGGETVRAETQYF. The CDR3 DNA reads TGCGCCAGCAGTGGGGGGGAGACAGTTCGGGCAGAGACCCAGTACTTC.

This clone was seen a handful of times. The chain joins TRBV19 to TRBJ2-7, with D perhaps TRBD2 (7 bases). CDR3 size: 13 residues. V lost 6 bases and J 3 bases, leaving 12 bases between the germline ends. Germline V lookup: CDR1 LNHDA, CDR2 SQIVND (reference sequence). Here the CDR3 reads CASRDSGVYEQYF. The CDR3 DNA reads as TGTGCCAGTAGGGACAGCGGGGTCTACGAGCAGTACTTC.

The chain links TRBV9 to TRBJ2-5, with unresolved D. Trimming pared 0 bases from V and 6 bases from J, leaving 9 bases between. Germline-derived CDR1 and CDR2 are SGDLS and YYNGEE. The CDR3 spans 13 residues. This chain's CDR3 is CASSVELRKTQYF. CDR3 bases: TGTGCCAGCAGCGTAGAATTGCGGAAGACCCAGTACTTC.

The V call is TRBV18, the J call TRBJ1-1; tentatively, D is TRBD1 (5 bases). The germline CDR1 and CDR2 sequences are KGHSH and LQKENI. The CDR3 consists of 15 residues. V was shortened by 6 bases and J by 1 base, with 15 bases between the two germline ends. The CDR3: CASSAPLGGNTEAFF. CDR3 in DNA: TGTGCCAGCTCGGCCCCCTTGGGGGGGAACACTGAAGCTTTCTTT.

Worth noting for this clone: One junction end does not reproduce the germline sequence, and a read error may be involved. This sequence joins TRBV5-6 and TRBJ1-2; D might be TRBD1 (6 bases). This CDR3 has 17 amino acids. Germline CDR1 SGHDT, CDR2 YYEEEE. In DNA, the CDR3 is TGTGCCAGTAGCTTTAGACAGGTTCTATGGACCAACTATGGCTACACCTTC. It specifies CASSFRQVLWTNYGYTF.

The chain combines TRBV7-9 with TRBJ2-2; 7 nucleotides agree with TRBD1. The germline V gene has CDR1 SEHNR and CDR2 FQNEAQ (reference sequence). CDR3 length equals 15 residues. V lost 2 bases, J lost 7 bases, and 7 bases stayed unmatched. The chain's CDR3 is CASSLIGGEHGELFF. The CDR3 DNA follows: TGTGCCAGCAGCTTAATAGGGGGCGAGCACGGGGAGCTGTTTTTT.

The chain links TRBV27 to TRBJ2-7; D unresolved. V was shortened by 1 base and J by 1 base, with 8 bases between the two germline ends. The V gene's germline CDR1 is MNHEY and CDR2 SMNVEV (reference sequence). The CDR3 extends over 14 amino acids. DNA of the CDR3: TGTGCCAGCAGTTTATGGGCCGAATCCTACGAGCAGTACTTC. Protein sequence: CASSLWAESYEQYF.

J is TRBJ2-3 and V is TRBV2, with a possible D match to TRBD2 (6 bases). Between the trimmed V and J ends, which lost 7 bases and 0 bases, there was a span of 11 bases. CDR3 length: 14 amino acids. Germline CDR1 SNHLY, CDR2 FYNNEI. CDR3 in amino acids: CASKERASTDTQYF. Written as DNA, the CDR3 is TGTGCCAGCAAAGAGCGGGCCAGCACAGATACGCAGTATTTT.

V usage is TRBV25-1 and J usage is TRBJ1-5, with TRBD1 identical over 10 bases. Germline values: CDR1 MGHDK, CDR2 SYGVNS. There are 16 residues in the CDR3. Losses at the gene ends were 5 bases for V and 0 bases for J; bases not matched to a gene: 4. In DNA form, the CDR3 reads TGTGCCAGCAGTCCTGGGACAGGGGATAGCAATCAGCCCCAGCATTTT. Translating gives CASSPGTGDSNQPQHF. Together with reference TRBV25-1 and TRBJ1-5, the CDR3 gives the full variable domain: EADIYQTPRYLVIGTGKKITLECSQTMGHDKMYWYQQDPGMELHLIHYSYGVNSTEKGDLSSESTVSRIRTEHFPLTLESARPSHTSQYLCASSPGTGDSNQPQHFGDGTRLSIL.

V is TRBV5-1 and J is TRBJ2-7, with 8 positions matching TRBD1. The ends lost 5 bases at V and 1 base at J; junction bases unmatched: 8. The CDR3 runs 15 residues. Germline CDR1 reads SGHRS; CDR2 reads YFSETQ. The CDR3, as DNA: TGCGCCAGCAGTCCCGGGACAGGTCTTTCCTACGAGCAGTACTTC. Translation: CASSPGTGLSYEQYF.

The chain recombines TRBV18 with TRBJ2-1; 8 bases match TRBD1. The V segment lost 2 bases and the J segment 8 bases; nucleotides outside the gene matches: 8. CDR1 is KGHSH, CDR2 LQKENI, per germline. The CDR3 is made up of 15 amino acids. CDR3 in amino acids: CASSPVAGGLDEQFF. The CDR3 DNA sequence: TGTGCCAGCTCACCAGTGGCAGGGGGCCTCGATGAGCAGTTCTTC.

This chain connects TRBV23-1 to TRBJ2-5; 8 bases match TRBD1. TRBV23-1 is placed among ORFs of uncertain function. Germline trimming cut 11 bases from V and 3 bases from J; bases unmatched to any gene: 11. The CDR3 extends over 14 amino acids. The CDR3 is CAGVRQGSEETQYF. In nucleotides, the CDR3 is TGCGCCGGCGTGAGACAGGGGTCCGAAGAGACCCAGTACTTC.